Included here is one T cell receptor (beta chain) sequence, with context. Its antigen is still unknown. The CDR3 totals 15 residues. Trimming left V 5 bases short and J 2 bases short, with 16 bases between. CDR1 and CDR2 (germline): MNHEY, SVGAGI. These data belong to a study of cytotoxic CD8 clonotypes in ibrutinib-treated CLL. Turning to the study itself: Of a cohort that held about a dozen relapsed/refractory and around 15 treatment-naive patients, fewer than 18 were IGHV unmutated.

Findings and limits, study-wide: Baseline clonality was higher than in age-matched healthy donors and moved in step with circulating CD8+ T-cell counts.

The method was immunoSEQ multiplex PCR; TCRdb's version includes in-frame clones alone and lacks a portion of them. The table includes roughly 250,000 clones, less than 75% detected once. V and J are TRBV6-5 and TRBJ2-7; D is possibly TRBD1 (6 bases). The source was PBMCs, collected after 24 months of ibrutinib treatment. The sequence came from a human donor with chronic lymphocytic leukemia. The CDR3 coding sequence is TGTGCCAGCAGTATCGGACAGCCCACAGCCTACGAGCAGTACTTC. It codes for CASSIGQPTAYEQYF.